This T cell receptor (beta chain) is drawn from a study of graft-versus-host responses after intestinal transplantation. Study-level background: In this cohort, recipients had multivisceral, liver-intestinal, or isolated intestinal transplants. The recipients all started with anti-thymocyte globulin induction and then took tacrolimus and steroids for 3 to 4 years.

Germline loops: CDR1 SGHRS, CDR2 YFSETQ. This CDR3 contains 14 residues. V lost 3 bases and J lost 8, with 14 bases in between. TCRdb keeps only in-frame clones here, not all; method: immunoSEQ multiplex PCR. This repertoire shows roughly 69,000 clones, around nine tenths found once; its top ten account for roughly 6.3%. The source of post-transplant bone marrow was the posterior iliac crest or another site. The clonotype comes from a human patient who received an intestinal transplant, so some T cells may come from the graft donor. This chain connects TRBV5-1 to TRBJ1-4, with a possible D match to TRBD1 (6 bases). Sequencing used bone marrow, obtained 700 to 850 days after intestinal transplantation. CDR3 protein: CASSSQGEGEKLFF. In nucleotides, the CDR3 is TGCGCCAGCAGCTCACAGGGTGAGGGGGAAAAACTGTTTTTT.